The TCR beta chain under discussion was sequenced for a study of cytomegalovirus exposure and HLA in healthy donors. Background on the study: Findings of an earlier analysis included under 140 million unique TCR beta sequences from some 190 million T cells. Overall study results and limits: Later analysis suggested most CMV-associated TCR beta chains were HLA-restricted. The classifier reportedly diagnosed cytomegalovirus status with high sensitivity and specificity. Rarity characterized most TCR sequences, yet some public TCRs appeared in many donors.

With regard to this clone: Its antigen is not known.

This CDR3 contains 16 residues. The PCR contained 60 Vbeta and 13 Jbeta primers. Profiled with immunoSEQ multiplex PCR; TCRdb holds only in-frame clones, not every one. The repertoire holds some 250,000 clones, with over 80% as singletons. The V gene is TRBV12-2, the J gene TRBJ2-3; the DNA was not used to check the table's D call, TRBD1. TRBV12-2 is annotated as a pseudogene. This TCR came from a woman aged 40 to 50 in good health and CMV-seropositive. Sequenced: PBMCs. In DNA form, the CDR3 reads TGTGCAAGTCGCCACAGGGAAGGACAGGGAGGGGATACGCAGTATTTT. Protein sequence: CASRHREGQGGDTQYF.